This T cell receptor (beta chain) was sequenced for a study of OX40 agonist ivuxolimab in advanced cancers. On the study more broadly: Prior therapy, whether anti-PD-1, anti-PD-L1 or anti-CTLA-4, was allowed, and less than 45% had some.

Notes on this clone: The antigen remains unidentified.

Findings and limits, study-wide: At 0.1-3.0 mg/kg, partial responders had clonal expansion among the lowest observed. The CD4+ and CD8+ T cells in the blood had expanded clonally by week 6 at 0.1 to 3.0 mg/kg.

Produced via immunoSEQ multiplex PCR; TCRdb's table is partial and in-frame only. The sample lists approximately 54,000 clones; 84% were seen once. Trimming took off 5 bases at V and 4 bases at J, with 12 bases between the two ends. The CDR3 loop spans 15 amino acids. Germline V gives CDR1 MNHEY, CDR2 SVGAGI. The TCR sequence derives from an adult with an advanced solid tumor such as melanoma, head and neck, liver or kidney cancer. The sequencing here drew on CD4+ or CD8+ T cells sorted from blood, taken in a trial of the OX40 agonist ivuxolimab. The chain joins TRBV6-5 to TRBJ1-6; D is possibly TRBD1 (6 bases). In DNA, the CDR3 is TGTGCCAGCAGTAGGGGGTGGGCGTATAATTCACCCCTCCACTTT. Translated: CASSRGWAYNSPLHF.